This entry lists 4 T cell receptor beta chains sequenced from one sample in a study of human T cells and chemical hapten exposure. Time point defined: patch test 2, 6 weeks after DPC sensitization. The sample's treatment: therapeutic diphenylcyclopropenone sensitization with weekly scalp DPC. TCRdb re-derived calls from the RACE reads in MiXCR, one entry per CDR3 protein. This sample carries some 350,000 distinct CDR3 sequences, over 6% of them seen once, and the ten largest clones take about 5%. This specimen consisted of whole blood, obtained in connection with sensitization to the hapten diphenylcyclopropenone (DPC). The receptors come from a woman aged 18 to 35 with alopecia areata. Some clones in this sample may be carry-over from other donors' samples.

This clonotype was seen a few times. The J gene is TRBJ2-3, the V gene TRBV2, with unresolved D. The CDR3 spans 16 residues. Germline V lookup: CDR1 SNHLY, CDR2 FYNNEI. The V gene lost 1 base and the J gene lost 0 bases, with 11 bases spanning the gap. Here the CDR3 reads CASSEEADTSTDTQYF. The CDR3, as DNA: TGTGCCAGCAGTGAAGAGGCCGACACTAGCACAGATACGCAGTATTTT.

This clonotype was observed a few times. This chain connects TRBV20-1 to TRBJ1-2; D uncertain. This CDR3 spans 11 amino acids. CDR1 is DFQATT, CDR2 SNEGSKA, per germline (reference sequence). The V end lost 4 bases, the J end lost 5 bases, and 8 bases lay between the germline ends. As DNA, the CDR3 is TGCAGTGCTAAAGGGTGGTATGGCTACACCTTC. The encoded protein is CSAKGWYGYTF.

The chain recombines TRBV27 with TRBJ1-6, with D tentatively TRBD1 (5 bases). The germline V gene has CDR1 MNHEY and CDR2 SMNVEV (reference sequence). Trimming pared 6 bases from V and 8 bases from J, leaving 17 bases between. The CDR3 sequence is 15 residues long. CDR3 protein: CASRYSWGRDSPLHF. DNA of the CDR3: TGTGCCAGCAGATATTCCTGGGGACGGGATTCACCCCTCCACTTT.

The rearrangement uses TRBV29-1 and TRBJ2-5, with a tentative D call TRBD2 (6 bases). The CDR3 has 14 amino acids. The germline V gene has CDR1 SQVTM and CDR2 ANQGSEA. V was shortened by 0 bases and J by 1 base, with 9 bases between the two germline ends. For the CDR3, the DNA is TGCAGCGTTGAAGAGGGGGGAATCCAAGAGACCCAGTACTTC. Translated, it gives CSVEEGGIQETQYF.